Sequencing of this T cell receptor (beta chain) was carried out in a study of cytomegalovirus exposure and HLA in healthy donors. Study-wide results and caveats: Later work associated 16,951 TCR beta sequences with HLA alleles at 0.05 false discovery rate. Productive status was seen about 90% or about 30% of the time for most TCR beta V segments in an earlier analysis. Presence/absence analyses treated sequencing depth as roughly uniform across donors.

This CDR3 has 16 amino acids. Germline V gene sequence: CDR1 SGHTA, CDR2 FQGNSA. Trimming stripped 2 bases from V and 2 bases from J, with 10 bases between. On this clone: The antigen is unknown.

Primers for the PCR totalled 60 Vbeta and 13 Jbeta. TCRdb's copy holds only in-frame clones and misses some; the assay was immunoSEQ multiplex PCR. This table has approximately 86,000 clones, approximately 81% appearing once. The rearrangement uses TRBV7-2 and TRBJ2-6; no reliable D call. The sequencing sample was made of PBMCs. The clonotype was recovered from a middle-aged man in good health and CMV-seropositive. DNA for the CDR3: TGTGCCAGCAGCTTAAAGATAGATCCTGGGGCCAACGTCCTGACTTTC. Amino acids: CASSLKIDPGANVLTF.